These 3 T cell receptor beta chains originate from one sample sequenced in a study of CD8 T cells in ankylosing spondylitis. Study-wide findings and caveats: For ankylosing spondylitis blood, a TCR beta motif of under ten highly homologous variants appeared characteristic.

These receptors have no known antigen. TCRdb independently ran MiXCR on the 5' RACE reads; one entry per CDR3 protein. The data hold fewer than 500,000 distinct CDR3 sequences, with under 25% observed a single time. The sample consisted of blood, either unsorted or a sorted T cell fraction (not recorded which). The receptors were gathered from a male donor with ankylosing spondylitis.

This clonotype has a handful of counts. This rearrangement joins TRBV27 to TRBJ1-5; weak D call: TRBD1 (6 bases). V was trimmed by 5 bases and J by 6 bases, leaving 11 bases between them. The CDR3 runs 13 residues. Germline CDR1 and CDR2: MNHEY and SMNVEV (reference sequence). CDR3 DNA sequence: TGTGCCAGCAGTCGAGAGGGGGGTCAGCCCCAGCATTTT. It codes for CASSREGGQPQHF.

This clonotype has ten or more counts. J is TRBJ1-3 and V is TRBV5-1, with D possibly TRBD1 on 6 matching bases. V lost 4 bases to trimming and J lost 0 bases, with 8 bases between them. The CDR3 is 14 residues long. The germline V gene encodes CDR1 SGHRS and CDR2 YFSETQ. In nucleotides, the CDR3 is TGCGCCAGCAGCAGGACAGTCTCTGGAAACACCATATATTTT. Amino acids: CASSRTVSGNTIYF. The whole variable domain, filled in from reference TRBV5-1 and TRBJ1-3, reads KAGVTQTPRYLIKTRGQQVTLSCSPISGHRSVSWYQQTPGQGLQFLFEYFSETQRNKGNFPGRFSGRQFSNSRSEMNVSTLELGDSALYLCASSRTVSGNTIYFGEGSWLTVV.

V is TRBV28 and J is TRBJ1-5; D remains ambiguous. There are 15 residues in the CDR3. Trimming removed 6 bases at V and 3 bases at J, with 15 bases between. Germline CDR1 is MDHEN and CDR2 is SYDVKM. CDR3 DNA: TGTGCCAGCAGGATCTCAGGACTCTTCAATCAGCCCCAGCATTTT. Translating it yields CASRISGLFNQPQHF.